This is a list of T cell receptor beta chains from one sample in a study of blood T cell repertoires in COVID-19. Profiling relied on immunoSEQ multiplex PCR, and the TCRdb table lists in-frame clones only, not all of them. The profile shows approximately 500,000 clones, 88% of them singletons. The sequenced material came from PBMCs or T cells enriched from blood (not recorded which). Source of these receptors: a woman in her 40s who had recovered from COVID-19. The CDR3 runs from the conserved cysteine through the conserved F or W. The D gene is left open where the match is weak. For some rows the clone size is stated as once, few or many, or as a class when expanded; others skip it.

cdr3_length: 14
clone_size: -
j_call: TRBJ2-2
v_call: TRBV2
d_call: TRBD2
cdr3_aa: CASEREGGTGELFF
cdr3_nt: TGTGCCAGCGAGCGGGAGGGCGGCACCGGGGAGCTGTTTTTT

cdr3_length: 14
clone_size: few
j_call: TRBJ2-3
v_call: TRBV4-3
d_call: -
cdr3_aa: CASSLGVFTDTQYF
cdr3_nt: TGCGCCAGCAGCCTAGGGGTCTTCACAGATACGCAGTATTTT

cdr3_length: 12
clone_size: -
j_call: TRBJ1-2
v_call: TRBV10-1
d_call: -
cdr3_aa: CASSDGQYGYTF
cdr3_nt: TGCGCCAGCAGTGATGGACAGTATGGCTACACCTTC

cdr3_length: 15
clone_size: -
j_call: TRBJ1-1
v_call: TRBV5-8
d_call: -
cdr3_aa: CASSSTGLALTEAFF
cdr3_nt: TGTGCCAGCAGCTCAACAGGGTTGGCTTTGACTGAAGCTTTCTTT

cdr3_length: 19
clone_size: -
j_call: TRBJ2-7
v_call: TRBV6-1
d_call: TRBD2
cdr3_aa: CASSDYSGRALNPSYEQYF
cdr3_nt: TGTGCCAGCAGTGATTATAGCGGGAGGGCCCTGAACCCTAGCTACGAGCAGTACTTC

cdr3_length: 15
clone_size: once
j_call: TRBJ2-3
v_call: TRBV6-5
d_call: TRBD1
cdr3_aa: CASSYSGQHTDTQYF
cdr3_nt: TGTGCCAGCAGTTACTCGGGACAGCACACAGATACGCAGTATTTT

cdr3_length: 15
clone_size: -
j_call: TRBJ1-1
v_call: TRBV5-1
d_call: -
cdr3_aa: CASSPGDALHTEAFF
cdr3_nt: TGCGCCAGCAGCCCCGGAGATGCGTTGCACACTGAAGCTTTCTTT

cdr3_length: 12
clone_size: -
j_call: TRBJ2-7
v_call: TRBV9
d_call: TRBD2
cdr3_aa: CASSAGGDEQYF
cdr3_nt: TGTGCCAGCAGCGCTGGGGGGGACGAGCAGTACTTC

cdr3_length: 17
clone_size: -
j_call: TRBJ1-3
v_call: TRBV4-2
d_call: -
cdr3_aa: CASSQVSQGLLGNTIYF
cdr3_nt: TGTGCCAGCAGCCAAGTTTCTCAGGGACTCTTAGGAAACACCATATATTTT

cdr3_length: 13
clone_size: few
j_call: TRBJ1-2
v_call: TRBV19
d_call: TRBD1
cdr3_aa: CASEPGQGIGYTF
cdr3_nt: TGTGCCAGCGAACCGGGACAGGGGATCGGCTACACCTTC

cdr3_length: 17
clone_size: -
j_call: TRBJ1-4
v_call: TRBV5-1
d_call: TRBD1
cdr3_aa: CASSLGPGGGSNEKLFF
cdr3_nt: TGCGCCAGCAGCTTGGGTCCAGGGGGTGGCTCTAATGAAAAACTGTTTTTT

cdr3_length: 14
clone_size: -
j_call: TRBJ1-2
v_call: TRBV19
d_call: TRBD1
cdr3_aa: CASSIGQGADGYTF
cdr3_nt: TGTGCCAGTAGTATCGGTCAGGGGGCTGATGGCTACACCTTC

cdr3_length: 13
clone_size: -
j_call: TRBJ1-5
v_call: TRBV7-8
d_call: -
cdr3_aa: CASSSQVGQPQHF
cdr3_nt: TGTGCCAGCAGCTCCCAAGTCGGGCAGCCCCAGCATTTT

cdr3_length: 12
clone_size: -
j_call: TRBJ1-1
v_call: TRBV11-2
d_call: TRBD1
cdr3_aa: CASSRQGARAFF
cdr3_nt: TGTGCCAGCAGCCGACAGGGGGCTCGAGCTTTCTTT

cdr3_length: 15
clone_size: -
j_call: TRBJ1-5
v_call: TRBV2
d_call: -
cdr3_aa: CASSETVAGRQPQHF
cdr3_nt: TGTGCCAGCAGTGAAACCGTGGCAGGGCGCCAGCCCCAGCATTTT

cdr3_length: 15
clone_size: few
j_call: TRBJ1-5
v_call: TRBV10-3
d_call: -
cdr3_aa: CATARDRGNNQPQHF
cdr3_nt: TGTGCCACTGCTCGAGACAGAGGAAATAATCAGCCCCAGCATTTT

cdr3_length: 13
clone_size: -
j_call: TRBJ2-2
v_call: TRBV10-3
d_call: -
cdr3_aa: CAISGRGAGELFF
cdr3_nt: TGTGCCATCAGTGGTCGAGGAGCCGGGGAGCTGTTTTTT

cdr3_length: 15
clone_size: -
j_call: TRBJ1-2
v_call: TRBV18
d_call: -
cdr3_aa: CASSPTRTDLYGYTF
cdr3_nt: TGTGCCAGCTCACCCACAAGGACAGACCTCTATGGCTACACCTTC